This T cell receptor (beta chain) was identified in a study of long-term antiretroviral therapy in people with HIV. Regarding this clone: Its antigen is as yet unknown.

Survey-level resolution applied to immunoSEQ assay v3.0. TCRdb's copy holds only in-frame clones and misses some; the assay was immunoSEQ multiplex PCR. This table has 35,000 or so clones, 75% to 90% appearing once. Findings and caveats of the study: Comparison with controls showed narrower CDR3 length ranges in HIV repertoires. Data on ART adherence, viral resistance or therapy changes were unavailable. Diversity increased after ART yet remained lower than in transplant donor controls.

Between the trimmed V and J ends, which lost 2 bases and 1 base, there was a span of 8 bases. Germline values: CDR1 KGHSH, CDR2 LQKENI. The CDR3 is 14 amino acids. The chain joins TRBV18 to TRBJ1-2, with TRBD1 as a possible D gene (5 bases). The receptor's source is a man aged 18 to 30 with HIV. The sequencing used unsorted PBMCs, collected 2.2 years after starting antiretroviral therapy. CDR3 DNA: TGTGCCAGCTCACCAGACAGTTTTAACTATGGCTACACCTTC. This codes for CASSPDSFNYGYTF. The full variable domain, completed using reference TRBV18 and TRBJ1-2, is NAGVMQNPRHLVRRRGQEARLRCSPMKGHSHVYWYRQLPEEGLKFMVYLQKENIIDESGMPKERFSAEFPKEGPSILRIQQVVRGDSAAYFCASSPDSFNYGYTFGSGTRLTVV.